These T cell receptor beta chains were read from a single sample in a study of memory CD4+ T cells and cytomegalovirus serostatus. The method was immunoSEQ multiplex PCR; TCRdb's version includes in-frame clones alone and lacks a portion of them. The sample has tens of thousands of clones; roughly three quarters are singletons. The sequencing input was memory CD4+ T cells from blood. The receptors shown here come from an adult in good health and CMV-seronegative. CDR3s include the opening cysteine and the closing phenylalanine or tryptophan. The D gene is left open where the match is weak. A row's size may be missing; if present it is once, few, many or a size class.

TGTGCCAGCAGCCCAGCCGGGACCTACAATGAGCAGTTCTTC,CASSPAGTYNEQFF,TRBJ2-1,-,TRBV7-9,-
TGTGCCAGCAGTGAAGTCATGGACAGGGGAAATGTTTTT,CASSEVMDRGNVF,TRBJ1-4,TRBD1,TRBV2,-
TGTGCCAGCAGCTTAGGTGTGACAGCTAATTCACCCCTCCACTTT,CASSLGVTANSPLHF,TRBJ1-6,-,TRBV7-6,-
TGTGCCAGCAGCTTGGAGCAGGGCAGGGAGCAGTACTTC,CASSLEQGREQYF,TRBJ2-7,-,TRBV5-4,-
TGTGCCAGCAGTTACTCAGGAAGGGGCACTGAAGCTTTCTTT,CASSYSGRGTEAFF,TRBJ1-1,-,TRBV6-6,-
TGTGCCAGCAGCAGCTCTACTGGATCCAATGAGCAGTTCTTC,CASSSSTGSNEQFF,TRBJ2-1,-,TRBV5-6,-
TGTGCCAGCAGCTTATGGGACATAGGGAGGGAGACCCAGTACTTC,CASSLWDIGRETQYF,TRBJ2-5,-,TRBV7-9,-
TGTGCCAGCAGCTTATACGCGGGGTCGCCAGATACGCAGTATTTT,CASSLYAGSPDTQYF,TRBJ2-3,-,TRBV7-9,-
TGTGCCAGCAGCGTAGCTATAGGGGGGACGCAGTATTTT,CASSVAIGGTQYF,TRBJ2-3,-,TRBV9,-
TGTGCCAGCACTGACAGTAAACTTAATCAGCCCCAGCATTTT,CASTDSKLNQPQHF,TRBJ1-5,-,TRBV2,-
TGTGCCAGCAGCTTGGACACCGGAAACACCATATATTTT,CASSLDTGNTIYF,TRBJ1-3,-,TRBV6-6,-
TGTGCCAGCAGTTCATACGGGACAGGTGTGCACGAGCAGTACTTC,CASSSYGTGVHEQYF,TRBJ2-7,TRBD1,TRBV6-5,-
TGTGCCAGCAGCTTCAACCGGGACAGGGGGTCTCGCTTTGGCTACACCTTC,CASSFNRDRGSRFGYTF,TRBJ1-2,TRBD1,TRBV7-9,-
TGTGCCCCCCCGTGGCCGAACTATGGCTACACCTTC,CAPPWPNYGYTF,TRBJ1-2,-,TRBV11-3,-
TGCAGCGCTATGACAGGGGTGAACACTGAAGCTTTCTTT,CSAMTGVNTEAFF,TRBJ1-1,TRBD1,TRBV29-1,-
TGTGCCAGTAGGGCCGACAGGAGCTCCTACAATGAGCAGTTCTTC,CASRADRSSYNEQFF,TRBJ2-1,-,TRBV19,few
TGTGCCAGCAGCGGGACAGGGCCTGGCTACACCTTC,CASSGTGPGYTF,TRBJ1-2,TRBD1,TRBV7-2,-
TGTGCCAGCAGCGTAGGGACAGTCCCAAATTCACCCCTCCACTTT,CASSVGTVPNSPLHF,TRBJ1-6,-,TRBV9,-
TGTGCCAGCAGCGCCCGGTCGTTAGCGGGGGGGCTGTTCGAGACCCAGTACTTC,CASSARSLAGGLFETQYF,TRBJ2-5,TRBD2,TRBV4-2,-
TGTGCCAGCAGCGAAGGGACAGGTGGCAATGAGCAGTTCTTC,CASSEGTGGNEQFF,TRBJ2-1,TRBD1,TRBV9,few
TGTGCCACCCAAACGGGTAACACTGAAGCTTTCTTT,CATQTGNTEAFF,TRBJ1-1,-,TRBV6-5,-
TGTGCCAGCAGCCAAGAAACGGGGACTCACCAGTTCTTC,CASSQETGTHQFF,TRBJ2-1,-,TRBV4-2,-
TGTGCCAGCAGCTTTTTCACAGATACGCAGTATTTT,CASSFFTDTQYF,TRBJ2-3,-,TRBV5-4,-
TGTGCCTGGAGTCAACGAGCGGATACGCAGTATTTT,CAWSQRADTQYF,TRBJ2-3,-,TRBV30,-
TGCGCCAGCAGCAGTAGACAGGTCGGCTCAACCGGGGAGCTGTTTTTT,CASSSRQVGSTGELFF,TRBJ2-2,-,TRBV5-1,once
TGTGCCAGCAGACCGATAGGGAGGGATCAGCCCCAGCATTTT,CASRPIGRDQPQHF,TRBJ1-5,-,TRBV6-5,-
TGCGCCAGCAGCCAGACAGGGCCTAGGGATGGCTACACCTTC,CASSQTGPRDGYTF,TRBJ1-2,TRBD1,TRBV5-1,few
TGTGCCAGCAGCACGGGTGGGACGGTGGGTGAAAAACTGTTTTTT,CASSTGGTVGEKLFF,TRBJ1-4,-,TRBV5-4,few
TGCGCCAGCAGCACAGCAAACTACGAGCAGTACTTC,CASSTANYEQYF,TRBJ2-7,-,TRBV5-1,few
TGTGCCAGCAGCTTTTTCAGGGCGGGTCGGGAAAAACTGTTTTTT,CASSFFRAGREKLFF,TRBJ1-4,-,TRBV5-4,-
TGTGCCAGCAGTGAGACTAGCGGGGGGTCATATACGCAGTATTTT,CASSETSGGSYTQYF,TRBJ2-3,TRBD2,TRBV2,-
TGTGCCAGTAGTAGCTGGGGCAATCAGCCCCAGCATTTT,CASSSWGNQPQHF,TRBJ1-5,-,TRBV19,few
TGTGCCAGCTCACCACGGGACGGGAGGAACTACGAGCAGTACTTC,CASSPRDGRNYEQYF,TRBJ2-7,TRBD2,TRBV18,-
TGTGCCAGTAGTTTCCTCGGGCGGGGTAGCACAGATACGCAGTATTTT,CASSFLGRGSTDTQYF,TRBJ2-3,-,TRBV19,few
TGTGCCAGCAGTCCGCGACAGGGCTCCTATAATTCACCCCTCCACTTT,CASSPRQGSYNSPLHF,TRBJ1-6,TRBD1,TRBV28,-
TGTGCCAGCAGCAAATTCTTCCTAGCGGGGGGGAAATTCACAGATACGCAGTATTTT,CASSKFFLAGGKFTDTQYF,TRBJ2-3,-,TRBV21-1,once
TGTGCCTGGAGTGGCAAGCGGGGGGTTGCAGATACGCAGTATTTT,CAWSGKRGVADTQYF,TRBJ2-3,TRBD2,TRBV30,-
TGTGCCAGCAGTGAAAGGGGCTCGGAGGCGATGAACACTGAAGCTTTCTTT,CASSERGSEAMNTEAFF,TRBJ1-1,-,TRBV2,-
TGCGCCAGCAGCTCCTCCCGGTCGAACACTGAAGCTTTCTTT,CASSSSRSNTEAFF,TRBJ1-1,-,TRBV5-1,-
TGTGCCAGTAGTATAGACGGCCGGAGGAACACCGGGGAGCTGTTTTTT,CASSIDGRRNTGELFF,TRBJ2-2,-,TRBV19,-
TGTGCCAGCAGCTTAGGCTTGGGAGACTATGGCTACACCTTC,CASSLGLGDYGYTF,TRBJ1-2,-,TRBV7-8,-
TGTGCCAGCAGCCCTACAATCGGGGGCTCCGGGGAGCTGTTTTTT,CASSPTIGGSGELFF,TRBJ2-2,-,TRBV9,-
TGTGCCTGGATCCCGGTGCCGGGTGGCTACACCTTC,CAWIPVPGGYTF,TRBJ1-2,-,TRBV30,-
TGTGCCAGCAGCCAAGGTCGGCCGAGTTCTGGAAACACCATATATTTT,CASSQGRPSSGNTIYF,TRBJ1-3,-,TRBV16,-
TGTGCCAGCAAGTTACGGGGCGACTATGGCTACACCTTC,CASKLRGDYGYTF,TRBJ1-2,-,TRBV2,once
TGTGCCAGCAGTCCCCTAAACGGGGGGAACTACAATGAGCAGTTCTTC,CASSPLNGGNYNEQFF,TRBJ2-1,TRBD2,TRBV27,-
TGTGCCAGCAGTGACCCTAGACTAGCGGCGGGGAAAGAGACCCAGTACTTC,CASSDPRLAAGKETQYF,TRBJ2-5,TRBD2,TRBV25-1,-
TGTGCCAGCAGTTTAGGGGGAGGTCAGCCCCAGCATTTT,CASSLGGGQPQHF,TRBJ1-5,-,TRBV6-6,-
TGTGCCAGCAGCCACGAGTGGTGGGAGTACACTGAAGCTTTCTTT,CASSHEWWEYTEAFF,TRBJ1-1,-,TRBV7-8,-
TGTGCCAGCCGCCGGTGGCCCCCAGATACGCAGTATTTT,CASRRWPPDTQYF,TRBJ2-3,-,TRBV5-5,few
TGTGCCAGCAGTGCGGCATTAACGACCACTGAAGCTTTCTTT,CASSAALTTTEAFF,TRBJ1-1,-,TRBV6-4,few
TGTGCCAGCAGGTCGCCAGGGTTCGAGGAGCTGTTTTTT,CASRSPGFEELFF,TRBJ2-2,-,TRBV6-6,-
TGTGCCAGCAGCTTAGTGGACATATTCAATGAGCAGTTCTTC,CASSLVDIFNEQFF,TRBJ2-1,-,TRBV5-4,once
TGTGCCATCAGTGAGAGGGGTTATGGGGCCAACGTCCTGACTTTC,CAISERGYGANVLTF,TRBJ2-6,-,TRBV10-3,-
TGTGCCAGTAGTCGGGACAGACTATATGGCTACACCTTC,CASSRDRLYGYTF,TRBJ1-2,TRBD1,TRBV19,-